The 20 T cell receptor beta chains presented below share a single source sample, sequenced in a study of cytomegalovirus exposure and HLA in healthy donors. Researchers ran the PCR with 60 Vbeta and 13 Jbeta primers. Sequencing was performed with immunoSEQ multiplex PCR; in TCRdb, only in-frame clones are kept and a portion is missing. The sample holds around 150,000 clones. The sample was PBMCs. All receptors come from an older woman in good health and CMV-seronegative.

The genes are TRBV6-5 and TRBJ1-4, with D unclear. V lost 1 base and J lost 3, with 3 bases in between. The length of the CDR3 is 13 residues. Germline values: CDR1 MNHEY, CDR2 SVGAGI. The CDR3: CASSYFANEKLFF. In nucleotides, the CDR3 is TGTGCCAGCAGTTACTTCGCTAATGAAAAACTGTTTTTT.

V and J are TRBV28 and TRBJ2-1; 7 positions match TRBD2. Per the germline V gene, CDR1 is MDHEN and CDR2 is SYDVKM. J lost 2 bases, V lost 6 bases, and 7 bases had no gene match. CDR3 length: 15 amino acids. CDR3 coding DNA: TGTGCCAGCAGCCGAGACCTAGCGGCCTACAATGAGCAGTTCTTC. Protein product: CASSRDLAAYNEQFF. Drawing the rest from reference TRBV28 and TRBJ2-1, the complete variable domain is DVKVTQSSRYLVKRTGEKVFLECVQDMDHENMFWYRQDPGLGLRLIYFSYDVKMKEKGDIPEGYSVSREKKERFSLILESASTNQTSMYLCASSRDLAAYNEQFFGPGTRLTVL.

This chain connects TRBV7-8 to TRBJ2-1, with 8 bases matching TRBD2. The CDR3 consists of 14 residues. The V gene's germline CDR1 is SGHVS and CDR2 FQNEAQ. The V segment lost 4 bases and the J segment 3 bases; nucleotides outside the gene matches: 2. The CDR3 protein is CASSSSGSYNEQFF. The CDR3 DNA follows: TGTGCCAGCAGCTCCAGCGGGAGCTACAATGAGCAGTTCTTC.

The rearrangement joins TRBV28 to TRBJ1-1; D gene ambiguous. From germline, CDR1 is MDHEN and CDR2 SYDVKM. The CDR3 length is 14 residues. V lost 4 bases and J lost 3, with 12 bases in between. The CDR3 region is CASSSGGSDTEAFF. CDR3 sequence (DNA): TGTGCCAGCAGTTCCGGAGGGAGCGACACTGAAGCTTTCTTT.

The chain joins TRBV19 to TRBJ1-2; D gene ambiguous. The CDR3 loop spans 10 amino acids. V lost 10 bases to trimming and J lost 11 bases, with 14 bases between them. Germline values: CDR1 LNHDA, CDR2 SQIVND (reference sequence). CDR3 sequence (DNA): TGTGCCACTGCCGGGATCTCATACACCTTC. Translating gives CATAGISYTF.

The genes are TRBV6-1 and TRBJ2-1, with TRBD2 identical over 10 bases. CDR3 length equals 15 residues. V shed 7 bases, J shed 8 bases, and the junction held 11 bases outside the gene matches. Germline V lookup: CDR1 MNHNS, CDR2 SASEGT. The CDR3, as DNA: TGTGCCAGCACGCACACGCTAGCGGGAGACGATGAGCAGTTCTTC. Its translation: CASTHTLAGDDEQFF.

The CDR3 is CASSLQDSSYEQYF. For the CDR3, the DNA is TGTGCCAGCAGCTTACAAGACAGCTCCTACGAGCAGTACTTC. V usage is TRBV13 and J usage is TRBJ2-7; the D gene is possibly TRBD1 (5 bases). V lost 2 bases and J lost 0, with 8 bases in between. CDR1 is PRHDT and CDR2 is FYEKMQ in the germline V gene (reference sequence). CDR3 length: 14 residues.

The chain couples TRBV7-8 to TRBJ2-3; 7 bases agree with TRBD2. Germline V lookup: CDR1 SGHVS, CDR2 FQNEAQ. Losses at the gene ends were 0 bases for V and 9 bases for J; bases not matched to a gene: 9. The CDR3 is made up of 15 amino acids. The CDR3 DNA reads TGTGCCAGCAGCTTAGCCCCTCGCGGGAGTGAGACGCAGTATTTT. Encoded protein: CASSLAPRGSETQYF.

The chain uses TRBV2 and TRBJ1-1; D might be TRBD1 (5 bases). Trimming took off 2 bases at V and 3 bases at J, with 7 bases between the two ends. From germline, CDR1 is SNHLY and CDR2 FYNNEI. This CDR3 spans 13 amino acids. CDR3: CASSENRYTEAFF. The CDR3, as DNA: TGTGCCAGCAGTGAAAACAGGTACACTGAAGCTTTCTTT.

V and J are TRBV9 and TRBJ1-1; no definite D call. Germline V lookup: CDR1 SGDLS, CDR2 YYNGEE. The CDR3 spans 13 residues. V was shortened by 3 bases and J by 2 bases, with 8 bases between the two germline ends. CDR3 DNA sequence: TGTGCCAGCAGCGGAAGCACCAACACTGAAGCTTTCTTT. Translated, it gives CASSGSTNTEAFF. Filled out from reference TRBV9 and TRBJ1-1, the complete variable domain reads DSGVTQTPKHLITATGQRVTLRCSPRSGDLSVYWYQQSLDQGLQFLIQYYNGEERAKGNILERFSAQQFPDLHSELNLSSLELGDSALYFCASSGSTNTEAFFGQGTRLTVV.

V is TRBV5-6 and J is TRBJ1-1, with D perhaps matching TRBD1 (6 bases). V lost 2 bases and J 0 bases, leaving 11 bases between the germline ends. The CDR3 consists of 15 residues. Germline CDR1 reads SGHDT; CDR2 reads YYEEEE. CDR3 amino acids: CASSFRTGLNTEAFF. The CDR3 coding sequence is TGTGCCAGCAGCTTTCGTACAGGGCTGAACACTGAAGCTTTCTTT.

V is TRBV6-5 and J is TRBJ1-4, with TRBD1 identical over 7 bases. This CDR3 is 15 amino acids long. V lost 6 bases, J lost 8 bases, and 12 bases stayed unmatched. Germline CDR1 reads MNHEY; CDR2 reads SVGAGI. CDR3 DNA: TGTGCCAGCAGAGGAAGGGGGCAGTTTTACGAAAAACTGTTTTTT. It yields the protein CASRGRGQFYEKLFF.

Concerning this clone itself: One end of the junction varies from germline; a read error may be responsible. This sequence joins TRBV5-4 and TRBJ2-1, with 7 nucleotides matching TRBD2. The CDR3 length is 15 residues. CDR1 and CDR2 from the germline V gene are SGHNT and YYREEE (reference sequence). For the CDR3, the DNA is TGTGCCAGCAGCTTGGCTGGTAGCGGGTACAATAAGCAGTTCTTC. This codes for CASSLAGSGYNKQFF. Looking up the rest from reference TRBV5-4 and TRBJ2-1 gives the full variable domain: ETGVTQSPTHLIKTRGQQVTLRCSSQSGHNTVSWYQQALGQGPQFIFQYYREEENGRGNFPPRFSGLQFPNYSSELNVNALELDDSALYLCASSLAGSGYNKQFFGPGTRLTVL.

The chain joins TRBV4-3 to TRBJ1-5; D is ambiguous. The germline V gene has CDR1 LGHNA and CDR2 YSLEER. The ends were cut back, 1 base at V and 4 bases at J, with 11 bases in the middle. The CDR3 loop spans 15 amino acids. This chain's CDR3 is CASSQGAGGNQPQHF. The DNA for the CDR3 is TGCGCCAGCAGCCAAGGGGCGGGTGGGAATCAGCCCCAGCATTTT.

For the CDR3, the DNA is TGTGCCAGCAGCTTCTCCTCCGCGTCCGAGCAGTACTTC. Encoded protein: CASSFSSASEQYF. The gene calls are TRBV7-9 and TRBJ2-7; no reliable D call. V lost 3 bases to trimming and J lost 6 bases, with 12 bases between them. The CDR3 extends over 13 amino acids. Germline V gene lookup returns CDR1 SEHNR and CDR2 FQNEAQ (reference sequence).

The genes are TRBV6-1 and TRBJ1-6; D is undetermined. V gave up 10 bases and J gave up 14 bases, with 18 bases separating them. The germline V gene encodes CDR1 MNHNS and CDR2 SASEGT. The CDR3 runs to 12 residues. CDR3 in DNA: TGTGCCACCCAAACACCATATCAGGCCCTCCACTTT. It codes for CATQTPYQALHF.

The genes are TRBV7-2 and TRBJ2-3; TRBD2 aligns across 12 bases. The CDR3 extends over 16 amino acids. After removal of 5 bases from V and 3 bases from J, the junction contained 6 bases not matched to a gene. The germline V gene has CDR1 SGHTA and CDR2 FQGNSA. CDR3 region: CASSLRLAGATDTQYF. CDR3 nucleotides: TGTGCCAGCAGCCTCAGACTAGCGGGGGCGACAGATACGCAGTATTTT.

The chain links TRBV7-9 to TRBJ1-5; TRBD1 matches at 8 bases. Germline lookup yields CDR1 SEHNR and CDR2 FQNEAQ (reference sequence). Losses at the gene ends were 4 bases for V and 7 bases for J; bases not matched to a gene: 12. The length of the CDR3 is 16 residues. In DNA form, the CDR3 reads TGTGCCAGCAGCTCTTATGGTCCACAGGGGGAACAGCCCCAGCATTTT. As protein: CASSSYGPQGEQPQHF.

The rearrangement joins TRBV5-6 to TRBJ2-5, with 7 nucleotides matching TRBD1. The J call may be wrong; the DNA end is better matched by TRBJ2-7. There are 13 residues in the CDR3. Germline lookup yields CDR1 SGHDT and CDR2 YYEEEE. The CDR3 reads CASIRQGTYEQYF. CDR3 in DNA: TGTGCCAGCATCCGACAGGGAACCTACGAGCAGTACTTC.

The rearrangement uses TRBV6-1 and TRBJ2-7, with 7 bases lining up with TRBD1. CDR1 and CDR2 (germline): MNHNS, SASEGT. V lost 7 bases to trimming and J lost 2 bases; unmatched junction nucleotides: 8. This CDR3 comprises 14 residues. The CDR3 loop reads CASTRTGSPYEQYF. The CDR3, as DNA: TGTGCCAGCACCCGGACAGGTTCCCCCTACGAGCAGTACTTC.